The 10 T cell receptor beta chains below all came from one sample that was sequenced in a study of blood T cells in healthy people across ages. The second PCR ran about 6 to 11 cycles with a sample-barcoded 5' primer and J-beta primers. Each CDR3 protein gets one entry after TCRdb re-called the 5' RACE reads with MiXCR. The sample records around 1,800,000 distinct CDR3 sequences, roughly two fifths being singletons. The source material was blood. These receptors all stem from a human donor in good health.

For this clonotype: Given the absence of the conserved phenylalanine or tryptophan at the CDR3 end, a read error is likely. The chain recombines TRBV9 with TRBJ2-3, with 13 positions matching TRBD2. This CDR3 has 16 amino acids. The ends lost 4 bases at V and 8 bases at J; junction bases unmatched: 10. Germline values: CDR1 SGDLS, CDR2 YYNGEE. In nucleotides, the CDR3 is TGTGCCAGCAGCTCGACTAGCGGGGGGCTCGGAGGTACGCAGTATTGT. Amino acids: CASSSTSGGLGGTQYC.

Only a few counts were recorded for this clonotype. J is TRBJ1-1 and V is TRBV24-1; maybe TRBD1 (5 bases). Trimming left V 4 bases short and J 8 bases short, with 13 bases between. Germline lookup yields CDR1 KGHDR and CDR2 SFDVKD. This CDR3 region has 13 residues. Here the CDR3 DNA reads TGTGCCACCAGTGAACTAGGGACGGACGAAGCTTTCTTT. It codes for CATSELGTDEAFF.

V gene TRBV6-2 or TRBV6-3 combines with J gene TRBJ2-1, with TRBD1 identical over 7 bases. This CDR3 contains 14 residues. Germline trimming cut 5 bases from V and 9 bases from J; bases unmatched to any gene: 10. Germline CDR1 is MNHEY and CDR2 is SVGEGT. The CDR3 is CASSPVRQGGEQFF. The CDR3 DNA is TGTGCCAGCAGTCCCGTCCGACAGGGCGGTGAGCAGTTCTTC.

The sample holds many counts of this clonotype. This chain connects TRBV6-2 or TRBV6-3 to TRBJ2-7, with TRBD2 identical over 8 bases. V dropped 0 bases and J dropped 2; count of bases not matched to a gene: 0. Germline V lookup: CDR1 MNHEY, CDR2 SVGEGT. CDR3 size: 14 residues. In nucleotides, the CDR3 is TGTGCCAGCAGTTACTCGACTAGCGCCTACGAGCAGTACTTC. This sequence encodes CASSYSTSAYEQYF.

The chain recombines TRBV13 with TRBJ2-5, with 7 bases aligning to TRBD2. The CDR3 runs 14 residues. Germline V gene data show CDR1 as PRHDT and CDR2 as FYEKMQ (reference sequence). The V segment lost 5 bases and the J segment 7 bases; nucleotides outside the gene matches: 10. CDR3 sequence: CASSNPAGRRTQYF. For the CDR3, the DNA is TGTGCCAGCAGCAACCCAGCGGGGCGTCGGACCCAGTACTTC.

The table lists this clonotype with a few counts. A clone one base away is much larger, so this may be a read error. V gene TRBV29-1 combines with J gene TRBJ2-7, with TRBD1 as a possible D gene (5 bases). Germline V lookup: CDR1 SQVTM, CDR2 ANQGSEA. There are 13 residues in the CDR3. The CDR3 here is CGVGELRVHEQYF. CDR3 nucleotide sequence: TGCGGCGTTGGGGAACTCAGGGTTCACGAGCAGTACTTC.

V usage is TRBV5-1 and J usage is TRBJ2-7; D possibly matches TRBD1 or TRBD2 (5 bases each). The J call is doubtful: the DNA matches TRBJ2-1 better. Germline V gene lookup returns CDR1 SGHRS and CDR2 YFSETQ. CDR3 length: 14 amino acids. CDR3 sequence reads: CASSRDGASDEQFF. The CDR3 DNA sequence: TGCGCCAGCAGCCGAGACGGGGCCTCGGACGAGCAGTTCTTC.

This clonotype was picked up many times. The gene calls are TRBV29-1 and TRBJ2-3; 8 positions agree with TRBD1. CDR1 is SQVTM, CDR2 ANQGSEA, per germline. CDR3 size: 14 residues. V was pared by 6 bases and J by 1 base, with 6 bases of the junction left unmatched. The CDR3 region has the DNA TGCAGCGTAGCAACAGGGGGAGGCACAGATACGCAGTATTTT. Translating it yields CSVATGGGTDTQYF.

This clonotype appeared once. J is TRBJ2-1 and V is TRBV18, with D possibly matching TRBD1 (6 bases). The CDR3 extends over 14 amino acids. The germline gives CDR1 KGHSH, CDR2 LQKENI. V lost 2 bases, J lost 6 bases, and 11 bases lay in between. The CDR3 nucleotides are TGTGCCAGCTCACCAAGGACAGTATCCAATGAGCAGTTCTTC. Protein product: CASSPRTVSNEQFF.

The chain couples TRBV28 to TRBJ2-1; D may be TRBD2 (6 bases). This CDR3 spans 16 amino acids. Germline CDR1 MDHEN, CDR2 SYDVKM. Trimming took off 6 bases at V and 7 bases at J, with 22 bases between the two ends. CDR3 protein: CASSRPGLPEGNEQFF. The CDR3 DNA reads TGTGCCAGCAGCCGCCCGGGACTGCCGGAGGGGAATGAGCAGTTCTTC.